These T cell receptor beta chains were read from a single sample in a study of patients and donors after allogeneic stem cell transplantation. TCRdb analysed the RT-PCR reads with MiXCR anew, one entry per CDR3 protein. The sample lists about 410,000 distinct CDR3 sequences; 16% were seen once. The material sequenced was blood, either unsorted or a sorted T cell fraction (not recorded which). The receptors originated from a human donor who was either an allogeneic HSCT recipient or a stem cell or donor lymphocyte infusion donor (not recorded which). It is not recorded whose cells these are; they may come from a transplant donor. Each CDR3 is given with its conserved first and last residue. Each record gives: D gene, clone size, CDR3 length, V gene, J gene, CDR3 DNA, CDR3 protein. The D gene is left open where the match is weak. Expanded clones get a size class; other rows say once, few or many, or leave the size out.

.	.	14	TRBV12-5	TRBJ2-7	TGTGCTAGTGGTCCCCGGTCGGGCTCTTACGAGCAGTACTTC	CASGPRSGSYEQYF
TRBD1	few	15	TRBV6-2/TRBV6-3	TRBJ2-1	TGTGCCAGCACGGGCTCGGGACAGGGGTACAATGAGCAGTTCTTC	CASTGSGQGYNEQFF
.	few	15	TRBV7-9	TRBJ2-1	TGTGCCAGCAGCTTGCTAAGGTCCTTATCCAATGAGCAGTTCTTC	CASSLLRSLSNEQFF
.	few	14	TRBV6-2/TRBV6-3	TRBJ2-7	TGTGCCAGCAGTTACTGGGCCTATGACTACGAGCAGTACTTC	CASSYWAYDYEQYF
.	many	14	TRBV12-3/TRBV12-4	TRBJ2-1	TGTGCCAGCAGTTTATCCTCGAGGGGGGGGGATCTGTTCTTC	CASSLSSRGGDLFF
.	many	10	TRBV18	TRBJ2-5	TGTGCCAGCTCAGCAGAGACCCAGTACTTC	CASSAETQYF
.	.	16	TRBV10-3	TRBJ1-3	TGTGCCATCAGTGAGTCGAGGGGCATCTCTGGAAACACCATATATTTT	CAISESRGISGNTIYF
TRBD2	many	17	TRBV5-1	TRBJ2-7	TGCGCCAGCAGCTACCAGGGACTAGCGGGAGGAAGATCCGAGCAGTACTTC	CASSYQGLAGGRSEQYF
TRBD1	.	15	TRBV12-3/TRBV12-4	TRBJ1-5	TGTGCCAGCAGTTTAGCCCAGGGGGCGAGCCAGCCCCAGCATTTT	CASSLAQGASQPQHF
TRBD1	few	16	TRBV24-1	TRBJ2-5	TGTGCCACCAGTGAGGGTGGACAGGGGGCGCAGGAGACCCAGTACTTC	CATSEGGQGAQETQYF
.	many	15	TRBV5-1	TRBJ1-1	TGCGCCAGCAGCTTGGTACTGGGGGCGGGCACTGAAGCTTTCTTT	CASSLVLGAGTEAFF
TRBD2	few	16	TRBV20-1	TRBJ2-3	TGCAGTGCTAGCTTCCGCGGGGGGCCTCCCACAGATACGCAGTATTTT	CSASFRGGPPTDTQYF
TRBD2	many	13	TRBV27	TRBJ2-1	TGTGCCAGCAGTTTACTTGCGGGGGATGAGCAGTTCTTC	CASSLLAGDEQFF
TRBD1	many	14	TRBV29-1	TRBJ1-1	TGCAGCGTTGCGACAGGGACGGCTTTTGGTGAAGCTTTCTTT	CSVATGTAFGEAFF
.	.	11	TRBV27	TRBJ1-1	TGTGCCAGCAGTGGGCCAACTGAAGCTTTCTTT	CASSGPTEAFF
.	few	15	TRBV15	TRBJ1-5	TGTGCCACCAGCAGGAGACAGGTATTAGGTCAGCCCCAGCATTTT	CATSRRQVLGQPQHF
TRBD1	few	17	TRBV7-9	TRBJ1-6	TGTGCCAGCAGCCCTAGGACAGGGCTAACCGATAATTCACCCCTCCACTTT	CASSPRTGLTDNSPLHF
.	few	14	TRBV6-2/TRBV6-3	TRBJ2-1	TGTGCCAGCAGTTATAGCGGATTCAACAATGAGCAGTTCTTC	CASSYSGFNNEQFF
TRBD1	.	15	TRBV7-9	TRBJ1-1	TGTGCCAGCAGCGTCTACCGGGACAGGGAAACTGAAGCTTTCTTT	CASSVYRDRETEAFF
.	.	17	TRBV6-1	TRBJ2-3	TGTGCCAGCAGATCTGGAGGGGGCGGATGGAATGGGGATACGCAGTATTTT	CASRSGGGGWNGDTQYF
.	.	16	TRBV6-2/TRBV6-3	TRBJ2-7	TGTGCCAGCAGTTACGTACCGGACCGGATCAGTCTTGAGCAGTACTTC	CASSYVPDRISLEQYF
TRBD1	.	13	TRBV18	TRBJ1-1	TGTGCCAGCTCACCCGGGACAGGGGGAGAAGCTTTCTTT	CASSPGTGGEAFF
TRBD2	few	15	TRBV7-3	TRBJ2-7	TGTGCCAGCAGCCCATATAGCGGGGGGGCAAGCGAGCAGTACTTC	CASSPYSGGASEQYF
.	few	19	TRBV4-1	TRBJ2-3	TGCGCCAGCAGCCACCACATTCGGGACGGGAGTTGGGGCACAGATACGCAGTATTTT	CASSHHIRDGSWGTDTQYF
TRBD2	.	15	TRBV11-2	TRBJ2-7	TGTGCCAGCAGACCTAGCGGAGGAAGGTACTACGAGCAGTACTTC	CASRPSGGRYYEQYF
TRBD1	few	11	TRBV29-1	TRBJ1-1	TGCAGCGCTGGGGACAGCGCTGAAGCTTTCTTT	CSAGDSAEAFF
.	.	15	TRBV19	TRBJ1-3	TGTGCCAGTAGCCCTGTCTACCGTTCTGGAAACACCATATATTTT	CASSPVYRSGNTIYF
TRBD2	few	18	TRBV4-2	TRBJ2-5	TGTGCCAGCAGCCATGCCCAGGCGGGGGGCAGGGTAGGAGAGACCCAGTACTTC	CASSHAQAGGRVGETQYF
.	few	14	TRBV4-1	TRBJ2-7	TGCGCCAGCAGCCAAGATCAGGCCTCCTTGGAGCAGTACTTC	CASSQDQASLEQYF
TRBD1	.	15	TRBV10-3	TRBJ1-1	TGTGCCATCAGTGAGTCCGCAGGGGGAAACACTGAAGCTTTCTTT	CAISESAGGNTEAFF
.	few	13	TRBV24-1	TRBJ2-5	TGTGCCACCACAGGGGAGTATAGGGAGACCCAGTACTTC	CATTGEYRETQYF
.	.	13	TRBV19	TRBJ2-6	TGTGCCAGTAAGGACTCTGGGGCCAACGTCCTGACTTTC	CASKDSGANVLTF
TRBD2	.	17	TRBV3-1	TRBJ2-3	TGTGCCAGCAGCCCTTCCATAGCGGGAGCGGGCACAGATACGCAGTATTTT	CASSPSIAGAGTDTQYF
.	.	15	TRBV6-2/TRBV6-3	TRBJ1-5	TGTGCCAGCAGCACGGGGAGATCAACCAATCAGCCCCAGCATTTT	CASSTGRSTNQPQHF
.	few	13	TRBV6-5	TRBJ1-2	TGTGCCAGCAGTTACCGGGGCAGTAATGGCTACACCTTC	CASSYRGSNGYTF
.	few	10	TRBV20-1	TRBJ2-1	TGCAGTGCCGGCTTCAATGAGCAGTTCTTC	CSAGFNEQFF
.	.	14	TRBV6-1	TRBJ1-1	TGTGCCAGCAGTGAGGGGGTACCGAACACTGAAGCTTTCTTT	CASSEGVPNTEAFF
.	.	19	TRBV6-1	TRBJ2-1	TGTGCCAGCAGGGGGTGGGACCCGGAGGCGGTATCATTCTACAATGAGCAGTTCTTC	CASRGWDPEAVSFYNEQFF
.	.	15	TRBV9	TRBJ2-1	TGTGCCAGCAGCCTACCAGGGAGCTCCTACAATGAGCAGTTCTTC	CASSLPGSSYNEQFF
.	.	12	TRBV20-1	TRBJ1-2	TGCAGTGCTAGTGCAGGGCTCTATGGCTACACCTTC	CSASAGLYGYTF
TRBD1	many	15	TRBV19	TRBJ1-5	TGTGCCAGTAGGGGACAGGGGGCATCGGGTCAGCCCCAGCATTTT	CASRGQGASGQPQHF
.	.	14	TRBV25-1	TRBJ2-1	TGTGCCAGCAGTGAGGGGGGCCGGCACAATGAGCAGTTCTTC	CASSEGGRHNEQFF
TRBD2	.	16	TRBV7-9	TRBJ2-3	TGTGCCAGCAGCCCTCTAGCGGGAGAGGGTACAGATACGCAGTATTTT	CASSPLAGEGTDTQYF
TRBD2	.	17	TRBV25-1	TRBJ2-1	TGTGCCAGCAGTGAGTTTCTGACTAGCGGGACCCACAATGAGCAGTTCTTC	CASSEFLTSGTHNEQFF
TRBD2	many	18	TRBV12-3/TRBV12-4	TRBJ2-4	TGTGCCAGCAGTTCTACCGTAGCGGGAGGGCCTTACAAAAACATTCAGTACTTC	CASSSTVAGGPYKNIQYF
.	few	11	TRBV4-1	TRBJ2-7	TGCGCCAGCAGCGACTGGGGTGAGCAGTACTTC	CASSDWGEQYF
TRBD2	.	16	TRBV6-2/TRBV6-3	TRBJ2-2	TGTGCCAGCAGTTATTCGACTAGCGGAAACACCGGGGAGCTGTTTTTT	CASSYSTSGNTGELFF
.	few	16	TRBV5-1	TRBJ2-7	TGCGCCAGCAGCTTGGAGGGGACGCCCCCGGGGTCCGAGCAGTACTTC	CASSLEGTPPGSEQYF
TRBD1	many	13	TRBV6-1	TRBJ1-2	TGTGCCAGCAGTCGAACAGGGGACTATGGCTACACCTTC	CASSRTGDYGYTF
.	.	15	TRBV28	TRBJ2-2	TGTGCCAGCAGTTCAGGGGTGATGACAGCCGGGGAGCTGTTTTTT	CASSSGVMTAGELFF
.	.	11	TRBV12-3/TRBV12-4	TRBJ1-1	TGTGCCAGCAGGTCGGACACTGAAGCTTTCTTT	CASRSDTEAFF
TRBD2	.	15	TRBV7-2	TRBJ2-3	TGTGCCAGCAGCTTAGCCAGCGGGGGGGGTCATACGCAGTATTTT	CASSLASGGGHTQYF
TRBD2	.	17	TRBV7-9	TRBJ2-7	TGTGCCAGCAGCTTAGTAGCGGGCGGGAGAGCCACCTACGAGCAGTACTTC	CASSLVAGGRATYEQYF
TRBD2	.	15	TRBV3-1	TRBJ2-1	TGTGCCAGCAGCCTTCTCCCTCTAGCGGGAGGTGAGCAGTTCTTC	CASSLLPLAGGEQFF
TRBD2	few	15	TRBV6-5	TRBJ2-1	TGTGCCAGCAGTTATACTAGCGGGGGGAAGAATGAGCAGTTCTTC	CASSYTSGGKNEQFF
.	many	12	TRBV25-1	TRBJ2-1	TGTGCCAGCAGTGAGGATTACAATGAGCAGTTCTTC	CASSEDYNEQFF
.	many	13	TRBV12-3/TRBV12-4	TRBJ2-2	TGTGCCAGCAGACCTAGATACACCGGGGAGCTGTTTTTT	CASRPRYTGELFF
.	few	12	TRBV19	TRBJ2-2	TGTGCCAGTAGTGAGGTGGCCGGGGAGCTGTTTTTT	CASSEVAGELFF
TRBD1	few	16	TRBV12-3/TRBV12-4	TRBJ2-7	TGTGCCAGCAGTTCAGCGAGGGGGACAGGGGGATACGAGCAGTACTTC	CASSSARGTGGYEQYF
TRBD1	.	13	TRBV10-3	TRBJ2-5	TGTGCCATCAGTACACAGGGGGCAGAGACCCAGTACTTC	CAISTQGAETQYF